This T cell receptor beta chain comes out of a study of cytomegalovirus exposure and HLA in healthy donors. V was trimmed by 4 bases and J by 10 bases, leaving 13 bases between them. Germline loops: CDR1 SGHNT, CDR2 YENEEA. The CDR3 is 12 residues long. Study observations and caveats: First-cohort TCR clusters were later found to tend to co-occur in the 120 or so validation repertoires. The majority of TCR sequences were rare, yet some public TCRs appeared in many donors. Altogether, 164 TCR beta chains were recorded as cytomegalovirus-associated.

With regard to this clone: Its antigen is currently unknown.

Generated by immunoSEQ multiplex PCR, the TCRdb table keeps only in-frame clones and is missing some. The sample shows 150,000 or so clones, 75% to 90% of them seen only once. J is TRBJ1-1 and V is TRBV11-3; unclear D gene. This TCR came from a woman aged 18 to 35 in good health and CMV-seronegative. The source material was PBMCs. CDR3 residues: CASSSRPRGAFF. CDR3 coding DNA: TGTGCCAGCAGCTCCCGACCCCGGGGAGCTTTCTTT.